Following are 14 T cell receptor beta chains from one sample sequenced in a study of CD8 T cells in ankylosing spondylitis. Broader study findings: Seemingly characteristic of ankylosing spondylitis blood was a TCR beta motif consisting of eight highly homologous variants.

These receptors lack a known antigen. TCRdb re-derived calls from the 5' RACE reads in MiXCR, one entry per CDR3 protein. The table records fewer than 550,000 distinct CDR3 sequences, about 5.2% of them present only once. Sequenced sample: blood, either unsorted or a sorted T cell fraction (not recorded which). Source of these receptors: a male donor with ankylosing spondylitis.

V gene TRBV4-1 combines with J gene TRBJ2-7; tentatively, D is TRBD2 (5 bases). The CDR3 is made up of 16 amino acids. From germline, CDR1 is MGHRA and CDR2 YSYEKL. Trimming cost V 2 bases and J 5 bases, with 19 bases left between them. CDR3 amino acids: CASSQFRTLTRDEQYF. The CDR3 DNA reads TGCGCCAGCAGCCAATTCCGTACCCTCACGCGGGACGAGCAGTACTTC.

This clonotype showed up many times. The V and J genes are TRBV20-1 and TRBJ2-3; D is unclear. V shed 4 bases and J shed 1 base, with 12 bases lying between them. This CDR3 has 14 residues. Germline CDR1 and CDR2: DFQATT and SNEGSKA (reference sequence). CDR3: CSAIPWGGTDTQYF. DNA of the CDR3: TGCAGTGCTATCCCCTGGGGTGGCACAGATACGCAGTATTTT.

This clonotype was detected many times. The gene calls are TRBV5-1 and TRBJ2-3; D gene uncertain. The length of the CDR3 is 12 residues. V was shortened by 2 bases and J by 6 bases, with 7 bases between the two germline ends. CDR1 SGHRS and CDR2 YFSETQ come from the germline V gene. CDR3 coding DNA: TGCGCCAGCAGCTTCGGGCCGGATACGCAGTATTTT. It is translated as CASSFGPDTQYF.

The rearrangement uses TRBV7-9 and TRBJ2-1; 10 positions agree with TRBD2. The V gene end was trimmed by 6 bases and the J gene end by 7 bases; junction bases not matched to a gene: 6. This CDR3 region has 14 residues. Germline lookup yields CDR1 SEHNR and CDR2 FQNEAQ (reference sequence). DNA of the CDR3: TGTGCCAGCAGTAGAGCGGGAGGGATTAATGAGCAGTTCTTC. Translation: CASSRAGGINEQFF.

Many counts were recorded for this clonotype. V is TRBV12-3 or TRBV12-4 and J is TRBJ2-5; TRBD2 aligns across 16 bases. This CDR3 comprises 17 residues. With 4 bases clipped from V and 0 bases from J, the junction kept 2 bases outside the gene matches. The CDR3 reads CASSSGLAGGYQETQYF. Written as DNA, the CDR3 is TGTGCCAGCAGTTCGGGACTAGCGGGAGGGTACCAAGAGACCCAGTACTTC.

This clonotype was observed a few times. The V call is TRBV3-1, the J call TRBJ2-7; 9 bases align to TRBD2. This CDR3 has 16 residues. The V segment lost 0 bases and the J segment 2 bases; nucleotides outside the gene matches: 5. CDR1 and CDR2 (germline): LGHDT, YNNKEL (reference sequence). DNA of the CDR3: TGTGCCAGCAGCCAAGATTGGGCTAGCGGGACCTACGAGCAGTACTTC. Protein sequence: CASSQDWASGTYEQYF.

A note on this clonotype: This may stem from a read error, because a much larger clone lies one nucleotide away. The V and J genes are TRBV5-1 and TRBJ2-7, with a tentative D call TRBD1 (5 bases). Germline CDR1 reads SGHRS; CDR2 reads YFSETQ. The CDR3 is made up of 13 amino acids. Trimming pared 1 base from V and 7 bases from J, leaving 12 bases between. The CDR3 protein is CASSLLGVGEQYF. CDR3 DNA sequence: TGCGCCAGCAGCTTGCTAGGGGTCGGGGAGCAGTACTTC. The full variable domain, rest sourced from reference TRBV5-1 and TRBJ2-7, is KAGVTQTPRYLIKTRGQQVTLSCSPISGHRSVSWYQQTPGQGLQFLFEYFSETQRNKGNFPGRFSGRQFSNSRSEMNVSTLELGDSALYLCASSLLGVGEQYFGPGTRLTVT.

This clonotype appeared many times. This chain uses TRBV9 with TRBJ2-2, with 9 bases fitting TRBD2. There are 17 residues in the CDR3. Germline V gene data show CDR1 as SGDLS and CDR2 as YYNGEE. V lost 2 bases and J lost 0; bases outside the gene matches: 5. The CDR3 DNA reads TGTGCCAGCAGCGTTTTTTCTAGCGGGGCGAACACCGGGGAGCTGTTTTTT. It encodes CASSVFSSGANTGELFF.

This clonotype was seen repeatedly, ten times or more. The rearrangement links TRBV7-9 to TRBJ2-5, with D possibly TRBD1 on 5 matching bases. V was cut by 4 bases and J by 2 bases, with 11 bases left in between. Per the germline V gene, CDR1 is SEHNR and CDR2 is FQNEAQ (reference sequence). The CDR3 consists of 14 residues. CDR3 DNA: TGTGCCAGCAGCTCATTCCGACAGCAAGAGACCCAGTACTTC. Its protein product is CASSSFRQQETQYF.

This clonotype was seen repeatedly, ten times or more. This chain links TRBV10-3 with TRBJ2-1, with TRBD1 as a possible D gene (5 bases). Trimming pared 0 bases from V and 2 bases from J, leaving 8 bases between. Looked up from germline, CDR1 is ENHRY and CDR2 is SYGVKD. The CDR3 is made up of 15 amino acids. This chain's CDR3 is CAISESTTAYNEQFF. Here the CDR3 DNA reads TGTGCCATCAGTGAGTCGACGACAGCCTACAATGAGCAGTTCTTC.

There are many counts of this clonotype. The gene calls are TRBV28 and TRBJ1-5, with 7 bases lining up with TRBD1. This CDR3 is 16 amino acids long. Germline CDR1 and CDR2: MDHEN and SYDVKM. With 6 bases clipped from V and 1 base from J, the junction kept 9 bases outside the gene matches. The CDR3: CASSPRTGTSNQPQHF. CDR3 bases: TGTGCCAGCAGCCCTAGGACAGGTACGAGCAATCAGCCCCAGCATTTT.

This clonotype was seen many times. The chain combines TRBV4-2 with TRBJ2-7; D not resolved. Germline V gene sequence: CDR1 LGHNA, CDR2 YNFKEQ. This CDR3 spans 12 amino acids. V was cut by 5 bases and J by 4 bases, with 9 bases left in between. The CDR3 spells CASSTTGYEQYF. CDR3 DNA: TGTGCCAGCAGCACGACGGGTTACGAGCAGTACTTC.

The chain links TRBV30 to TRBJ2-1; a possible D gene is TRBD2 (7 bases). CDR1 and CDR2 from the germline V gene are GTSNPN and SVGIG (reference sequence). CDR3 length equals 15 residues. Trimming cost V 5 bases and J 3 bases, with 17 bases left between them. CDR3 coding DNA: TGTGCCTGGGGGCGGGGGCGATACGACTACAATGAGCAGTTCTTC. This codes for CAWGRGRYDYNEQFF.

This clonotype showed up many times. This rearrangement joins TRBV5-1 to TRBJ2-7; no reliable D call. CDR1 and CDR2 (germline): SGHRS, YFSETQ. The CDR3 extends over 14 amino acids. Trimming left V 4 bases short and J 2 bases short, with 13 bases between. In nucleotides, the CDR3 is TGCGCCAGCAGCAAACGATTAGGGACCTACGAGCAGTACTTC. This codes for CASSKRLGTYEQYF.